Included here is one T cell receptor beta chain sequence, with context. Its antigen is undetermined. The sample belongs to a study of cytomegalovirus exposure and HLA in healthy donors. Study results and caveats: Researchers counted around 150 TCR beta chains as cytomegalovirus-associated. V- and J-gene trimming of TCR beta was linked (in a later analysis) to a missense DCLRE1C variant.

Both 60 Vbeta primers and 13 Jbeta primers went into the PCR. Profiling relied on immunoSEQ multiplex PCR, and the TCRdb table lists in-frame clones only, not all of them. The sample lists about 180,000 clones, roughly four fifths occurring once. The J segment lost 2 bases and the V segment lost 6 bases, leaving 9 bases of the junction unmatched. Germline V lookup: CDR1 MNHEY, CDR2 SVGAGI. This CDR3 is 15 amino acids long. Source material: PBMCs. This chain links TRBV6-5 with TRBJ2-7; 8 bases map to TRBD1. The sequence was obtained from a woman in her 30s in good health and CMV-seronegative. In nucleotides, the CDR3 is TGTGCCAGCAGATCAGGGGGCGCGGGTACCTACGAGCAGTACTTC. Residues: CASRSGGAGTYEQYF.